This T cell receptor beta chain comes out of a study of Ad26.COV2.S vaccination and SARS-CoV-2 variants. Stated treatment: over 15 received Ad26.COV2.S at low or high dose, single or two shots; a few received placebo; per-sample allocation not given. The samples were gathered on day 63 after the first injection of vaccine or placebo. Data came from immunoSEQ multiplex PCR; TCRdb stores just in-frame clones and leaves some out. The sample holds approximately 300,000 clones; 86% are singletons and the top ten take 1.9%. Trimming cost V 4 bases and J 2 bases, with 13 bases left between them. Germline CDR1 reads LNHDA; CDR2 reads SQIVND (reference sequence). The CDR3 is 15 residues long.

The genes are TRBV19 and TRBJ2-3, with D possibly being TRBD2 (6 bases). The clonotype was recovered from a person aged 18-65 years who received the Ad26.COV2.S COVID-19 vaccine or a placebo. Sequencing used peripheral blood, obtained in a trial of Ad26.COV2.S vaccine versus placebo. CDR3 protein: CASSRRRGFTDTQYF. DNA for the CDR3: TGTGCCAGTAGTAGGCGGCGGGGCTTCACAGATACGCAGTATTTT.